Below are 32 T cell receptor beta chains sequenced from a single sample in a study of CD8 T cells in Susac syndrome. The authors reverse transcribed roughly 0.5 to 1 ug RNA with random hexamers. TCRdb reprocessed the immunoSEQ multiplex PCR reads with MiXCR, giving one entry per CDR3 protein. The sample has tens of thousands of distinct CDR3 sequences, around 94% seen once. What was sequenced was CD4+ T cells from PBMCs. Every receptor here comes from a human donor with Susac syndrome.

The chain employs TRBV9 and TRBJ2-7, with 7 bases aligning to TRBD1. This CDR3 region has 13 residues. Germline CDR1 is SGDLS and CDR2 is YYNGEE. With V trimmed by 3 bases and J by 7 bases, 7 bases remained unmatched. The DNA for the CDR3 is TGTGCCAGCAGCGCCCGGACAGGTGGTGAGCAGTACTTC. This encodes CASSARTGGEQYF. The whole variable domain, filled in from reference TRBV9 and TRBJ2-7, reads DSGVTQTPKHLITATGQRVTLRCSPRSGDLSVYWYQQSLDQGLQFLIQYYNGEERAKGNILERFSAQQFPDLHSELNLSSLELGDSALYFCASSARTGGEQYFGPGTRLTVT.

This clonotype has only a few counts. V is TRBV27 and J is TRBJ1-6, with 10 bases matching TRBD1. The germline gives CDR1 MNHEY, CDR2 SMNVEV (reference sequence). V was clipped by 4 bases and J by 9 bases; unmatched bases: 3. The CDR3 spans 14 residues. CDR3 sequence (DNA): TGTGCCAGCAGTTCGGGACAGGGGAGTTCACCCCTCCACTTT. Its translation: CASSSGQGSSPLHF.

The chain has TRBV28 and TRBJ1-2; D might be TRBD1 (5 bases). From germline, CDR1 is MDHEN and CDR2 SYDVKM. The CDR3 is made up of 13 amino acids. Trimming removed 5 bases at V and 8 bases at J, with 15 bases between. The CDR3 spells CASSPGTQGGYTF. In DNA, the CDR3 is TGTGCCAGCAGTCCCGGGACGCAGGGAGGCTACACCTTC.

V usage is TRBV9 and J usage is TRBJ2-2, with a possible D match to TRBD1 (5 bases). CDR3 length: 17 amino acids. V lost 3 bases and J lost 0, with 15 bases in between. Per germline, CDR1 SGDLS and CDR2 YYNGEE. The CDR3 spells CASSAPRQSANTGELFF. The CDR3 nucleotides are TGTGCCAGCAGCGCCCCCCGACAGTCCGCGAACACCGGGGAGCTGTTTTTT.

The chain uses TRBV18 and TRBJ1-6, with TRBD1 identical over 7 bases. Germline V gene data show CDR1 as KGHSH and CDR2 as LQKENI. This CDR3 is 14 amino acids long. With V trimmed by 3 bases and J by 8 bases, 4 bases remained unmatched. The CDR3 protein is CASSPTGNDSPLHF. In DNA form, the CDR3 reads TGTGCCAGCTCACCGACAGGGAATGATTCACCCCTCCACTTT.

The genes are TRBV10-3 and TRBJ2-2; D uncertain. This CDR3 comprises 14 residues. The V and J ends lost 3 bases and 4 bases respectively, with 9 bases between them. CDR1 and CDR2 from the germline V gene are ENHRY and SYGVKD. The CDR3 spells CAISDPRGTGELFF. CDR3 sequence (DNA): TGTGCCATCAGTGACCCCAGAGGCACCGGGGAGCTGTTTTTT.

The V gene is TRBV30, the J gene TRBJ1-2; 7 bases line up with TRBD1. The V and J ends lost 2 bases and 7 bases, in that order; junction bases with no gene match: 10. The germline V gene encodes CDR1 GTSNPN and CDR2 SVGIG (reference sequence). There are 14 residues in the CDR3. CDR3 coding DNA: TGTGCCTGGAGTCAATCGACAGGGTTAAGTGGCTACACCTTC. It is translated as CAWSQSTGLSGYTF.

In DNA form, the CDR3 reads TGTGCCAGCAGCCTCCTCCGGACACGAAGCTCTGGAAACACCATATATTTT. This translates into CASSLLRTRSSGNTIYF. This chain uses TRBV5-6 with TRBJ1-3; D is perhaps TRBD1 (5 bases). CDR3 length equals 17 residues. V was shortened by 4 bases and J by 0 bases, with 17 bases between the two germline ends. Germline V gene lookup returns CDR1 SGHDT and CDR2 YYEEEE.

V and J are TRBV23-1 and TRBJ2-5; the D is unclear. TRBV23-1 is flagged as an ORF with uncertain function. Trimming stripped 8 bases from V and 4 bases from J, with 23 bases between. The CDR3 sequence is 16 residues long. The CDR3 spells CASPPPLERQTETQYF. The CDR3 DNA reads TGCGCCAGCCCCCCACCCCTAGAGCGCCAGACAGAGACCCAGTACTTC.

The chain has TRBV6-5 and TRBJ1-1; D ambiguous. V lost 2 bases to trimming and J lost 8 bases, with 9 bases between them. This CDR3 region has 12 residues. Germline CDR1 reads MNHEY; CDR2 reads SVGAGI. CDR3 in DNA: TGTGCCAGCAGTTACCGAGGAGGGGAAGCTTTCTTT. This encodes CASSYRGGEAFF.

V and J are TRBV6-4 and TRBJ2-3; unclear D gene. Deletions cut 2 bases from V and 0 bases from J, with 9 bases between. Per the germline V gene, CDR1 is MRHNA and CDR2 is SNTAGT. The CDR3 extends over 15 amino acids. The CDR3 coding sequence is TGTGCCAGCAGTGACGGAACAGAGAGCACAGATACGCAGTATTTT. Its translation: CASSDGTESTDTQYF.

CDR3 residues: CASSFGDSYGYTF. The CDR3 DNA follows: TGTGCCAGCAGCTTTGGGGACAGCTATGGCTACACCTTC. The chain has TRBV7-9 and TRBJ1-2; 7 bases fit TRBD1. J lost 4 bases, V lost 3 bases, and 2 bases had no gene match. The CDR3 has 13 residues. Per the germline V gene, CDR1 is SEHNR and CDR2 is FQNEAQ (reference sequence).

The rearrangement uses TRBV9 and TRBJ2-1; possibly TRBD1 or TRBD2 for D (5 bases each). V lost 4 bases and J lost 5, with 13 bases in between. The CDR3 has 14 residues. CDR1 is SGDLS and CDR2 is YYNGEE in the germline V gene. The CDR3 DNA sequence: TGTGCCAGCAGCCTCCGACTGGGGGACAATGAGCAGTTCTTC. As protein: CASSLRLGDNEQFF.

This clonotype was picked up one time. The V and J genes are TRBV24-1 and TRBJ2-2; the D gene is possibly TRBD1 (5 bases). V lost 0 bases to trimming and J lost 12 bases, with 10 bases between them. CDR1 is KGHDR, CDR2 SFDVKD, per germline. The CDR3 has 13 amino acids. CDR3 sequence reads: CATSDLGRQKLFF. CDR3 in DNA: TGTGCCACCAGTGATTTGGGGCGACAGAAGCTGTTTTTT.

This chain uses TRBV25-1 with TRBJ2-5; 11 bases are a match to TRBD1. This CDR3 has 13 residues. V lost 6 bases, J lost 4 bases, and 1 base stayed unmatched. The germline gives CDR1 MGHDK, CDR2 SYGVNS. As DNA, the CDR3 is TGTGCCAGCAGGGACAGGGGGCGAGAGACCCAGTACTTC. Translation gives CASRDRGRETQYF.

The V gene is TRBV6-1, the J gene TRBJ1-1; 10 bases are a match to TRBD1. Germline V gene lookup returns CDR1 MNHNS and CDR2 SASEGT. CDR3 size: 14 residues. V trimming: 6 bases; J trimming: 0 bases; junction bases outside the gene matches: 1. CDR3 residues: CASRGQGMNTEAFF. For the CDR3, the DNA is TGTGCCAGCAGGGGACAGGGGATGAACACTGAAGCTTTCTTT.

This clonotype was seen a single time. This rearrangement joins TRBV30 to TRBJ1-2; 7 bases align to TRBD1. V trimming: 4 bases; J trimming: 7 bases; junction bases outside the gene matches: 6. CDR1 is GTSNPN, CDR2 SVGIG, per germline (reference sequence). The CDR3 is made up of 12 amino acids. The CDR3 nucleotides read TGTGCCTGGACTATAACAGGGGTTGGCTACACCTTC. Residues: CAWTITGVGYTF.

This chain links TRBV30 with TRBJ1-1, with a tentative D call TRBD1 (5 bases). The germline CDR1 and CDR2 sequences are GTSNPN and SVGIG (reference sequence). CDR3 length: 15 amino acids. Between the trimmed V and J ends, which lost 0 bases and 4 bases, there was a span of 15 bases. CDR3: CAWSVASQGSTEAFF. CDR3 sequence (DNA): TGTGCCTGGAGTGTAGCAAGTCAGGGAAGCACTGAAGCTTTCTTT.

The rearrangement joins TRBV3-1 to TRBJ1-2; tentatively, D is TRBD1 (5 bases). CDR1 and CDR2 (germline): LGHDT, YNNKEL (reference sequence). V was cut by 1 base and J by 4 bases, with 13 bases left in between. This CDR3 has 15 residues. The CDR3: CASSQGDSRGYGYTF. In DNA form, the CDR3 reads TGTGCCAGCAGCCAAGGAGACAGTCGGGGCTATGGCTACACCTTC.

V gene TRBV7-2 combines with J gene TRBJ1-2; a weak D match, TRBD1 (6 bases). The CDR3 is 15 residues long. V shed 1 base and J shed 2 bases, with 11 bases lying between them. CDR1 is SGHTA, CDR2 FQGNSA, per germline. CDR3 amino acids: CASSLGETGNYGYTF. CDR3 DNA sequence: TGTGCCAGCAGCTTAGGGGAAACAGGGAACTATGGCTACACCTTC.

The chain is built from TRBV30 and TRBJ2-5; TRBD2 aligns across 10 bases. Germline V gene lookup returns CDR1 GTSNPN and CDR2 SVGIG (reference sequence). This CDR3 is built from 14 residues. The V and J ends lost 2 bases and 5 bases, in that order; junction bases with no gene match: 5. The CDR3 here is CAWSSLAGRETQYF. DNA for the CDR3: TGTGCCTGGAGTTCACTAGCGGGGAGGGAGACCCAGTACTTC.

The chain couples TRBV11-2 to TRBJ2-7, with a weak D call TRBD2 (7 bases). This CDR3 region has 14 residues. The V end was cut by 4 bases, the J end by 5 bases, with 15 bases between. The germline CDR1 and CDR2 sequences are SGHAT and FQNNGV. Here the CDR3 reads CASSSLGGGNEQYF. The CDR3 DNA is TGTGCCAGCAGCTCCCTGGGCGGGGGCAACGAGCAGTACTTC.

The DNA of the CDR3 is TGTGCCAGCAGCTTGGGCCTAGCGGGGAAAGAGACCCAGTACTTC. Amino acid sequence: CASSLGLAGKETQYF. V usage is TRBV5-4 and J usage is TRBJ2-5, with 9 bases that match TRBD2. The CDR3 has 15 amino acids. Germline trimming cut 0 bases from V and 3 bases from J; bases unmatched to any gene: 3. Germline CDR1 reads SGHNT; CDR2 reads YYREEE (reference sequence).

V is TRBV11-2 and J is TRBJ2-7; D is perhaps TRBD2 (6 bases). Looked up from germline, CDR1 is SGHAT and CDR2 is FQNNGV. Trimming cost V 0 bases and J 4 bases, with 16 bases left between them. This CDR3 spans 16 amino acids. CDR3 sequence: CASSLDLGEGRYEQYF. As DNA, the CDR3 is TGTGCCAGCAGCTTAGATCTGGGTGAAGGGAGGTACGAGCAGTACTTC.

V and J are TRBV4-3 and TRBJ2-1; 7 bases map to TRBD2. The CDR3 has 16 residues. With 0 bases clipped from V and 8 bases from J, the junction kept 10 bases outside the gene matches. Germline lookup yields CDR1 LGHNA and CDR2 YSLEER. The CDR3 nucleotides read TGCGCCAGCAGCCAAGACTCGACGGGGGGTCGCGATGAGCAGTTCTTC. Translation: CASSQDSTGGRDEQFF.

The chain has TRBV29-1 and TRBJ1-1; the match to TRBD1 covers 7 bases. Germline loops: CDR1 SQVTM, CDR2 ANQGSEA. V lost 7 bases and J lost 1; bases outside the gene matches: 6. The CDR3 sequence is 13 residues long. In DNA form, the CDR3 reads TGCAGCGCCACCGGACAGGCGAACACTGAAGCTTTCTTT. Its protein product is CSATGQANTEAFF.

The V gene is TRBV29-1, the J gene TRBJ1-1; 10 nucleotides match TRBD1. Germline lookup yields CDR1 SQVTM and CDR2 ANQGSEA. CDR3 length: 12 amino acids. J lost 4 bases, V lost 7 bases, and 3 bases had no gene match. The CDR3 region has the DNA TGCAGCGGGGGACAGGGGACCACTGAAGCTTTCTTT. It encodes CSGGQGTTEAFF.

V is TRBV6-4 and J is TRBJ2-2, with TRBD1 identical over 9 bases. Germline CDR1 and CDR2: MRHNA and SNTAGT. The J segment lost 5 bases and the V segment lost 5 bases, leaving 6 bases of the junction unmatched. This CDR3 has 15 amino acids. The CDR3 protein is CASSPTGGSTGELFF. Written as DNA, the CDR3 is TGTGCCAGCAGTCCGACAGGGGGATCAACCGGGGAGCTGTTTTTT.

This chain links TRBV29-1 with TRBJ2-2; a weak D match, TRBD1 (5 bases). The CDR3 loop spans 14 amino acids. Germline CDR1 SQVTM, CDR2 ANQGSEA. V shed 3 bases and J shed 0 bases, with 8 bases lying between them. CDR3 amino acids: CSVESGTNTGELFF. CDR3 nucleotides: TGCAGCGTTGAGTCAGGGACGAACACCGGGGAGCTGTTTTTT.

This chain connects TRBV2 to TRBJ1-5, with TRBD1 identical over 7 bases. Per germline, CDR1 SNHLY and CDR2 FYNNEI. The CDR3 spans 15 residues. The junction had 8 bases not matched to a gene; V was cut back by 7 bases and J by 2 bases. Here the CDR3 DNA reads TGTGCCAGCATGAAAGACAGGGCGGGCAATCAGCCCCAGCATTTT. As protein: CASMKDRAGNQPQHF.

This chain uses TRBV29-1 with TRBJ1-4; D call uncertain. There are 12 residues in the CDR3. The germline V gene has CDR1 SQVTM and CDR2 ANQGSEA. The V end was cut by 7 bases, the J end by 11 bases, with 17 bases between. CDR3 sequence reads: CSALRTGEKLFF. As DNA, the CDR3 is TGCAGCGCTCTCCGCACGGGAGAGAAACTGTTTTTT.

The rearrangement joins TRBV7-6 to TRBJ2-7, with D maybe TRBD2 (5 bases). This CDR3 is 15 amino acids long. Germline V gene sequence: CDR1 SGHVS, CDR2 FNYEAQ. The V gene lost 7 bases and the J gene lost 3 bases, with 19 bases spanning the gap. CDR3 DNA sequence: TGTGCCAGCACCGCTGGGCCCGACTACCTCTACGAGCAGTACTTC. Its protein product is CASTAGPDYLYEQYF.